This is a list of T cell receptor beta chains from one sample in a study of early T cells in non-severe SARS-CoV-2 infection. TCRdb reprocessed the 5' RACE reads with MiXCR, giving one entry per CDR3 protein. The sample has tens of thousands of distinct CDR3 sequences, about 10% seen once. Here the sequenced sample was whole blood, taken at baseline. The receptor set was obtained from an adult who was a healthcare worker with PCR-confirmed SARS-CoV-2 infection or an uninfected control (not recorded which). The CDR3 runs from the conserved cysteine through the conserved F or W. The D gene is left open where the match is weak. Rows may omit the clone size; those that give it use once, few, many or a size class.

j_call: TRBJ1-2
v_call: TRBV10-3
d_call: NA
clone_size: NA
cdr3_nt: TGTGCCATCAGTGGCGGGATGAGACCAGAAGATGGCTACACCTTC
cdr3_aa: CAISGGMRPEDGYTF

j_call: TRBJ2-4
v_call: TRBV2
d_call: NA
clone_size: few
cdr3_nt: TGTGCCAGCAGTGAAGCTAGTACCAAAAACATTCAGTACTTC
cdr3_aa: CASSEASTKNIQYF

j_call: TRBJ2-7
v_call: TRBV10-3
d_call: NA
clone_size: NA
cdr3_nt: TGTGCCATCAGTCCCGAGCGGGACATTACCTACGAGCAGTACTTC
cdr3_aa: CAISPERDITYEQYF

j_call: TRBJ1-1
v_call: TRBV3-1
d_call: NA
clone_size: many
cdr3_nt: TGTGCCAGCAGCCAAGCAAAGAACACTGAAGCTTTCTTT
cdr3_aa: CASSQAKNTEAFF

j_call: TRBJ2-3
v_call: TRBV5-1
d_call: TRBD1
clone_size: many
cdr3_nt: TGCGCCAGCAGCTTTTTCGGACAGGGTGGAACAGATACGCAGTATTTT
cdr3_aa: CASSFFGQGGTDTQYF

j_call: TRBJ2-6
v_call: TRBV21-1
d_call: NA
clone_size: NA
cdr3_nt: TGTGCCAGCAGCGCGCGAACTAGCGGGAAGCCGGGAGGGGCCAACGTCCTGACTTTC
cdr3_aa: CASSARTSGKPGGANVLTF

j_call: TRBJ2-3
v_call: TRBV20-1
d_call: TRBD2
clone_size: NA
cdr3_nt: TGCAGTGCTAGCCCACTAGCGGGAGGGCCCAGTAGCACAGATACGCAGTATTTT
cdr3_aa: CSASPLAGGPSSTDTQYF

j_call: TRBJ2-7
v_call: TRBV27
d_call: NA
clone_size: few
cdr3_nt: TGTGCCAGCATGAGGGCTAGCGACGCCTACGAGCAGTACTTC
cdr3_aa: CASMRASDAYEQYF

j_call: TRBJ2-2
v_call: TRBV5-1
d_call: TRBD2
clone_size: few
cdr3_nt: TGCGCCAGCAGCTTGGTCGGGAGGGCTTTCGCGAACACCGGGGAGCTGTTTTTT
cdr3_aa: CASSLVGRAFANTGELFF

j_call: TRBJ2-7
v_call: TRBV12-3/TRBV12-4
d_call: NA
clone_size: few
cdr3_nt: TGTGCCAGCAGTTTAGGCAGGGGGGGCTACGAGCAGTACTTC
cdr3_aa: CASSLGRGGYEQYF

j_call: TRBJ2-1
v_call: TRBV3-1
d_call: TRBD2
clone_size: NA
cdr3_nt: TGTGCCAGCAGCCAAGATGGGAGGGCCTTTGGTGAGCAGTTCTTC
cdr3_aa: CASSQDGRAFGEQFF

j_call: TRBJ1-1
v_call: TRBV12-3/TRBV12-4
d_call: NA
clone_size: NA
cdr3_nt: TGTGCCAGCACCGAACTAGTAAGCACTGAAGCTTTCTTT
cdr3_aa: CASTELVSTEAFF

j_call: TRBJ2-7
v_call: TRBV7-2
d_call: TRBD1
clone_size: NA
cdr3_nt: TGTGCCAGCAGCCGCCCTGGGACAGGGGTATTCTACGAGCAGTACTTC
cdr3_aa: CASSRPGTGVFYEQYF

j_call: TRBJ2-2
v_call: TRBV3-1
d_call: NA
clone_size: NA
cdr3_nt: TGTGCCAGCACGGGCCGAAGATACACCGGGGAGCTGTTTTTT
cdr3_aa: CASTGRRYTGELFF

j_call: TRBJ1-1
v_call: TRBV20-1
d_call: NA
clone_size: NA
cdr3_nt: TGCAGTGCTAGGGATCTGAACACTGAAGCTTTCTTT
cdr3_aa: CSARDLNTEAFF

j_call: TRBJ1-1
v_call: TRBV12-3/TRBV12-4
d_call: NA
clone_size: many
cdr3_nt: TGTGCCACCAAGGCGGGAGGTGAAGCTTTCTTT
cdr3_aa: CATKAGGEAFF

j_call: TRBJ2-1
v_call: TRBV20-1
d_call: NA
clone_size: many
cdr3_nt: TGCAGTGCTAGTCAAACAGGGAAGGTCAATGAGCAGTTCTTC
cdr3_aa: CSASQTGKVNEQFF

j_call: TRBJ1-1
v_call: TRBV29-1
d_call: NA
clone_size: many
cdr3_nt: TGCAGCGTGGTCGGGCTCTGGAACACTGAAGCTTTCTTT
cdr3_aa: CSVVGLWNTEAFF

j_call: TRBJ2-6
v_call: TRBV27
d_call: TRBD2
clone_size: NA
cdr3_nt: TGTGCCAGCAGTTTATTAGGGGCGGGGGCTGGGGCCAACGTCCTGACTTTC
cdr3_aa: CASSLLGAGAGANVLTF

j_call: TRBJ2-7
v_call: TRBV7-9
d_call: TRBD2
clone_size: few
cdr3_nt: TGTGCCAGCAGCCCTGTAGGGACTAGCGGGAGATACGAGCAGTACTTC
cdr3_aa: CASSPVGTSGRYEQYF

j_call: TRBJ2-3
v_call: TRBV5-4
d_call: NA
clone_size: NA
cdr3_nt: TGTGCCAGCAGCTTGGCCAGAGGGGGATTGACAGATACGCAGTATTTT
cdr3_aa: CASSLARGGLTDTQYF

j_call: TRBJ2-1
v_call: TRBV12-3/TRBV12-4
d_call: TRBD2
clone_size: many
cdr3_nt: TGTGCCAGCAGCCCGGGACTAGCGGCAATGAATGAGCAGTTCTTC
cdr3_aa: CASSPGLAAMNEQFF

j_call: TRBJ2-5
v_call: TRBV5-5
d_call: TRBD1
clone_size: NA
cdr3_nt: TGTGCCAGCAGCTTGGAGGGACAGGCTTTGACCCAGTACTTC
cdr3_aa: CASSLEGQALTQYF

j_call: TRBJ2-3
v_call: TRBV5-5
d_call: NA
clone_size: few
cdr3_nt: TGTGCCAGCAGCCAGGATTCCAGAACAGATACGCAGTATTTT
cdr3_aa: CASSQDSRTDTQYF

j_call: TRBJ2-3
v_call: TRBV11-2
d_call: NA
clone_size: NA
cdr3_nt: TGTGCCAGCAGCTTAGCCCCTACGGGGACAGATACGCAGTATTTT
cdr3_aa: CASSLAPTGTDTQYF

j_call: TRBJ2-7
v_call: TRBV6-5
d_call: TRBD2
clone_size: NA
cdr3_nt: TGTGCCAGCAGCCCCACCCTAGCGGGTGACCCCTACGAGCAGTACTTC
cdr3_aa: CASSPTLAGDPYEQYF

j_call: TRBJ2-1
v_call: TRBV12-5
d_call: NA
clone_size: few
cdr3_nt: TGTGCTAGTGGTTTACCGCCTTTTGGGCCTAACAATGAGCAGTTCTTC
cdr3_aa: CASGLPPFGPNNEQFF

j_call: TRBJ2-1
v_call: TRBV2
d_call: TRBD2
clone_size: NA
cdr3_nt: TGTGCCTCAGCTCGGGGACTAGCGGGGAATGAGCAGTTCTTC
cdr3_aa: CASARGLAGNEQFF

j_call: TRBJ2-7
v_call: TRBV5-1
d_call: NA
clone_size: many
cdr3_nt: TGCGCCAGCAAGGTCCAGGCTTCAGCCTACGAGCAGTACTTC
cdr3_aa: CASKVQASAYEQYF

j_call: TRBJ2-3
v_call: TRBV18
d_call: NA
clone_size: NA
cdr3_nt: TGTGCCAGCTCACCTATGGGGACCGGGAGATATACGCAGTATTTT
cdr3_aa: CASSPMGTGRYTQYF

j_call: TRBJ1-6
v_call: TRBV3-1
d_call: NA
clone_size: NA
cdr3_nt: TGTGCCAGCAGCCAGAGGACAGAAAATTCACCCCTCCACTTT
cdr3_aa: CASSQRTENSPLHF

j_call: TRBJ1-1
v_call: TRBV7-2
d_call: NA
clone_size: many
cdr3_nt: TGTGCCAGCAGCCCGCGCCGGGACACTGAAGCTTTCTTT
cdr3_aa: CASSPRRDTEAFF

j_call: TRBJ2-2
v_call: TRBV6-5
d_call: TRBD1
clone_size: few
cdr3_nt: TGTGCCAGCAGTTACCGAGGGACAGGTGGCCCCGGGGAGCTGTTTTTT
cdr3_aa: CASSYRGTGGPGELFF

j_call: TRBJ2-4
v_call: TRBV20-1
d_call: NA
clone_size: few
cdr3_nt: TGCAGTGCTCACGGGTGGGGAGACCCGAAAAACATTCAGTACTTC
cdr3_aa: CSAHGWGDPKNIQYF

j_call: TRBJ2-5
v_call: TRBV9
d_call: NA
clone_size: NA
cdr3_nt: TGTGCCAGCAGCGTAGCTGTCGGAGTAGAGACCCAGTACTTC
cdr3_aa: CASSVAVGVETQYF

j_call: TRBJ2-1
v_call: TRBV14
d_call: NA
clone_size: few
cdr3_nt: TGTGCCAGCAGCCAGGGAGCCCCAGGGTGGCGTGAGCAGTTCTTC
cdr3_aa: CASSQGAPGWREQFF

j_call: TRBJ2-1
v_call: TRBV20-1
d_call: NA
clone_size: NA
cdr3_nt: TGCAGTGCTAGATTGTCGCGTGTTGCTGAGCAGTTCTTC
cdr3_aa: CSARLSRVAEQFF

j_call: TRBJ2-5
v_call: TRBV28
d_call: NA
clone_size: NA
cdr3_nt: TGTGCCAGCAGCGCGGCCGGGGAGACCCAGTACTTC
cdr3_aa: CASSAAGETQYF